Below, 14 T cell receptor beta chains from the same sample are listed, as sequenced in a study of T cells in Graves' hyperthyroidism and ophthalmopathy (dated by TCRdb to between 2018 and 2020). Receptors were amplified or captured by multiplex PCR. Sequencing was performed on an Illumina HiSeq 2000. Amplification of TCR beta CDR3 regions was carried out from RNA transcripts. For the first round of RT-PCR on the TCR CDR3, the HTBI primer set was used together with the Qiagen OneStep RT-PCR kit. The public reads were reanalyzed by TCRdb: fastp trimming at Q25, MiXCR alignment, in-frame beta chains only. Identical CDR3 protein sequences are pooled into one entry, listed with their most common genes and DNA. The sample table holds approximately 400,000 distinct CDR3 sequences, of which around 13% were seen once. The biggest ten clones account for approximately 10% of the sample. The sample was blood. Source of these receptors: an older woman with Graves' hyperthyroidism.

In its sample, this clonotype was seen many times. The J gene is TRBJ2-2, the V gene TRBV3-1; TRBD2 matches at 8 bases. CDR1 LGHDT and CDR2 YNNKEL come from the germline V gene (reference sequence). Trimming took 4 bases from V and 7 from J; bases not matched to a gene: 5. The CDR3 has 14 residues. The CDR3 is CASSPRTSYGELFF. CDR3 DNA: TGTGCCAGCAGCCCCAGGACTAGCTACGGGGAGCTGTTTTTT.

This clonotype was observed at least ten times. The chain carries TRBV28 and TRBJ1-2; D may be TRBD1 (5 bases). The CDR3 consists of 14 residues. Germline CDR1 MDHEN, CDR2 SYDVKM. V lost 6 bases to trimming and J lost 1 base, with 12 bases between them. CDR3 in amino acids: CASRPQGINYGYTF. The DNA of the CDR3 is TGTGCCAGCAGACCCCAGGGAATTAACTATGGCTACACCTTC.

This clonotype was found many times. The chain is built from TRBV30 and TRBJ1-1, with D perhaps matching TRBD1 (5 bases). The germline gives CDR1 GTSNPN, CDR2 SVGIG (reference sequence). CDR3 length equals 19 residues. Trimming removed 0 bases at V and 3 bases at J, with 26 bases between. The CDR3 sequence: CAWSVSDIVWGREDTEAFF. The DNA of the CDR3 is TGTGCCTGGAGTGTAAGCGATATTGTGTGGGGCAGGGAGGACACTGAAGCTTTCTTT.

This clonotype was recorded at least ten times. The V and J genes are TRBV9 and TRBJ2-3, with D maybe TRBD2 (5 bases). V lost 0 bases to trimming and J lost 0 bases, with 8 bases between them. This CDR3 has 15 amino acids. Per germline, CDR1 SGDLS and CDR2 YYNGEE. CDR3 in amino acids: CASSVAGGSTDTQYF. The CDR3 nucleotides read TGTGCCAGCAGCGTAGCGGGCGGGAGCACAGATACGCAGTATTTT.

The chain carries TRBV30 and TRBJ2-2, with TRBD1 identical over 8 bases. This CDR3 comprises 15 residues. Germline loops: CDR1 GTSNPN, CDR2 SVGIG (reference sequence). V lost 3 bases to trimming and J lost 1 base; unmatched junction nucleotides: 4. In DNA, the CDR3 is TGTGCCTGGAGGGACAGGGACAGGAACACCGGGGAGCTGTTTTTT. The encoded protein is CAWRDRDRNTGELFF.

This clonotype has ten or more counts. The genes are TRBV30 and TRBJ2-5; no clear D gene. CDR3 length equals 12 residues. CDR1 and CDR2 (germline): GTSNPN, SVGIG (reference sequence). Trimming cost V 1 base and J 2 bases, with 5 bases left between them. This CDR3 is CAWSGAQETQYF. For the CDR3, the DNA is TGTGCCTGGAGTGGCGCTCAAGAGACCCAGTACTTC.

The chain has TRBV5-1 and TRBJ2-7; tentative D call: TRBD1 (5 bases). V was pared by 6 bases and J by 2 bases, with 18 bases between. Germline values: CDR1 SGHRS, CDR2 YFSETQ. The CDR3 contains 15 residues. CDR3: CASMERQILTYEQYF. The CDR3 bases are TGCGCCAGCATGGAGCGACAGATTTTGACCTACGAGCAGTACTTC.

Ten or more counts support this clonotype. The chain carries TRBV18 and TRBJ2-1; D is ambiguous. V was trimmed by 1 base and J by 4 bases, leaving 5 bases between them. CDR1 and CDR2 (germline): KGHSH, LQKENI. This CDR3 spans 13 amino acids. CDR3 amino acids: CASSPRQYNEQFF. CDR3 sequence (DNA): TGTGCCAGCTCACCACGCCAATACAATGAGCAGTTCTTC. The full variable domain, in which reference TRBV18 and TRBJ2-1 provide the parts outside the CDR3, is NAGVMQNPRHLVRRRGQEARLRCSPMKGHSHVYWYRQLPEEGLKFMVYLQKENIIDESGMPKERFSAEFPKEGPSILRIQQVVRGDSAAYFCASSPRQYNEQFFGPGTRLTVL.

This clonotype has a count of ten or more. The chain has TRBV6-1 and TRBJ1-5; the D is unclear. Trimming took off 4 bases at V and 9 bases at J, with 10 bases between the two ends. CDR3 length: 12 residues. Germline CDR1 and CDR2: MNHNS and SASEGT. The CDR3 coding sequence is TGTGCCAGCAGTGGGGTAGTCATGCCCCAGCATTTT. This translates into CASSGVVMPQHF.

This sequence joins TRBV3-1 and TRBJ2-1, with 10 bases matching TRBD2. The CDR3 runs to 16 residues. CDR1 LGHDT and CDR2 YNNKEL come from the germline V gene (reference sequence). Germline trimming cut 2 bases from V and 5 bases from J; bases unmatched to any gene: 6. Here the CDR3 DNA reads TGTGCCAGCAGCCAAAGGGGGGGACTAGCGAACAATGAGCAGTTCTTC. Translated: CASSQRGGLANNEQFF.

In its sample, this clonotype was seen many times. The V call is TRBV12-3 or TRBV12-4, the J call TRBJ2-1, with 7 bases fitting TRBD2. Unmatched junction bases numbered 4, after V lost 6 bases and J lost 2 bases. The CDR3 runs 14 residues. CDR3 region: CASRSSGTYNEQFF. CDR3 DNA sequence: TGTGCCAGCAGGTCTAGCGGAACCTACAATGAGCAGTTCTTC.

The table lists this clonotype with a few counts. Here the CDR3 reads CASSQDEDIQYF. The CDR3 nucleotides read TGCGCCAGCAGCCAAGACGAAGACATTCAGTACTTC. The chain joins TRBV4-1 to TRBJ2-4; D is uncertain. The length of the CDR3 is 12 residues. Germline-derived CDR1 and CDR2 are MGHRA and YSYEKL. Trimming took off 0 bases at V and 8 bases at J, with 5 bases between the two ends.

This clonotype appeared many times. This chain links TRBV6-2 or TRBV6-3 with TRBJ2-4; 8 bases line up with TRBD1. The CDR3 is made up of 12 amino acids. Germline CDR1 MNHEY, CDR2 SVGEGT. The trim removed 7 bases at V and 7 bases at J, leaving 3 bases unmatched. CDR3 residues: CASKGDRNIQYF. The CDR3 DNA follows: TGTGCCAGCAAGGGGGACAGGAACATTCAGTACTTC.

This clonotype was seen repeatedly, ten times or more. The gene calls are TRBV7-2 and TRBJ2-1; D may be TRBD2 (5 bases). With 5 bases removed from V and 6 bases from J, the gap between germline ends came to 11 bases. CDR1 and CDR2 (germline): SGHTA, FQGNSA. The CDR3 is 13 amino acids. CDR3 DNA sequence: TGTGCCAGCAGCCGCCGGCGGGCCAATGAGCAGTTCTTC. It is translated as CASSRRRANEQFF.